Given below is one TCR beta chain in context. Its antigen is not identified. This sample is part of a study of T cell repertoires in ileal Crohn's disease. Overall study context: Surgery for a complication: stricturing in approximately 60%, penetrating in around 39%. Study observations and caveats: Clonal expansions were more frequent in active smokers than non-smokers at surgery. High-frequency clones were more common in sorted CD8 than CD4 cells.

TCRB immunosequencing input was five hundred nanograms of biopsy DNA per sample. The table came from immunoSEQ multiplex PCR; TCRdb's copy has only in-frame clones and leaves some out. The sample lists over 13,000 clones, about 80% occurring once. The sequenced material came from ileal tissue. This sequence originates from an adult with Crohn's disease.

Here the CDR3 DNA reads TGTGCCATCAGTGGGGGGGGAGGCTACGAGCAGTACGTC. Translating it yields CAISGGGGYEQYV. The chain is built from TRBV10-3 and TRBJ2-7; 7 positions agree with TRBD2. Looked up from germline, CDR1 is ENHRY and CDR2 is SYGVKD. With V trimmed by 4 bases and J by 3 bases, 3 bases remained unmatched. The CDR3 loop spans 13 amino acids.